A single sample is the source of the 21 T cell receptor beta chains below, sequenced in a study of human T cells and chemical hapten exposure. This sample's time point: patch test 3, about 24 weeks after DPC sensitization. The treatment denotes: therapeutic diphenylcyclopropenone sensitization with weekly scalp DPC. TCRdb reprocessed the RACE reads with MiXCR, giving one entry per CDR3 protein. The data show some 91,000 distinct CDR3 sequences, with 27% seen just once and over 9% held by the top ten. Sequencing used whole blood, obtained in connection with sensitization to the hapten diphenylcyclopropenone (DPC). Receptor source: a man aged 40-55 years with alopecia areata. Some clones in this sample may be carry-over from other donors' samples.

This sequence joins TRBV12-3 or TRBV12-4 and TRBJ2-3, with D unclear. The CDR3 sequence is 14 residues long. The V end lost 7 bases, the J end lost 2 bases, and 13 bases lay between the germline ends. The CDR3 nucleotides are TGTGCCAGCACCAAGGACGCCCCCACAGATACGCAGTATTTT. This codes for CASTKDAPTDTQYF.

The chain uses TRBV20-1 and TRBJ2-3, with D perhaps TRBD1 or TRBD2 (6 bases each). The CDR3 extends over 12 amino acids. Trimming pared 3 bases from V and 8 bases from J, leaving 12 bases between. Germline V gene data show CDR1 as DFQATT and CDR2 as SNEGSKA (reference sequence). As DNA, the CDR3 is TGCAGTGCTAGCGCGTCGGGGGCTACGCAGTATTTT. Its translation is CSASASGATQYF.

V and J are TRBV18 and TRBJ1-1, with D uncertain. The CDR3 is made up of 13 amino acids. V lost 1 base to trimming and J lost 4 bases, with 7 bases between them. Germline V gene sequence: CDR1 KGHSH, CDR2 LQKENI. The CDR3 DNA reads as TGTGCCAGCTCACCACAGGGAACCACTGAAGCTTTCTTT. Translated: CASSPQGTTEAFF.

The chain recombines TRBV28 with TRBJ2-7; D is unresolved. CDR1 is MDHEN and CDR2 is SYDVKM in the germline V gene. The CDR3 is 13 amino acids. Between the trimmed V and J ends, which lost 6 bases and 6 bases, there was a span of 15 bases. The CDR3 reads CASRGTGASEQYF. As DNA, the CDR3 is TGTGCCAGCAGGGGAACGGGCGCCTCCGAGCAGTACTTC.

This clonotype was counted a few times. This rearrangement joins TRBV20-1 to TRBJ2-7; 8 positions match TRBD2. V dropped 0 bases and J dropped 6; count of bases not matched to a gene: 16. This CDR3 has 17 residues. Germline V gene lookup returns CDR1 DFQATT and CDR2 SNEGSKA (reference sequence). The CDR3 is CSARDRPTFVREGEQYF. Written as DNA, the CDR3 is TGCAGTGCTAGAGATCGTCCCACCTTCGTACGGGAGGGCGAGCAGTACTTC.

This clonotype was detected only a few times. The chain is built from TRBV5-4 and TRBJ2-7, with 11 bases lining up with TRBD2. This CDR3 comprises 14 residues. With 3 bases clipped from V and 6 bases from J, the junction kept 5 bases outside the gene matches. CDR1 and CDR2 from the germline V gene are SGHNT and YYREEE (reference sequence). CDR3 sequence: CASSSSGRNSEQYF. In nucleotides, the CDR3 is TGTGCCAGCAGCTCTAGCGGGAGGAATTCCGAGCAGTACTTC.

This chain uses TRBV18 with TRBJ2-3, with 9 bases fitting TRBD2. The CDR3 length is 16 residues. The ends lost 0 bases at V and 0 bases at J; junction bases unmatched: 1. Germline CDR1 KGHSH, CDR2 LQKENI. The CDR3 DNA follows: TGTGCCAGCTCACCACCGGGACTAGCTAGCACAGATACGCAGTATTTT. Amino acid sequence: CASSPPGLASTDTQYF. The full variable domain, its missing parts supplied by reference TRBV18 and TRBJ2-3, is NAGVMQNPRHLVRRRGQEARLRCSPMKGHSHVYWYRQLPEEGLKFMVYLQKENIIDESGMPKERFSAEFPKEGPSILRIQQVVRGDSAAYFCASSPPGLASTDTQYFGPGTRLTVL.

The chain employs TRBV20-1 and TRBJ2-4; 12 nucleotides agree with TRBD2. The J segment lost 1 base and the V segment lost 3 bases, leaving 10 bases of the junction unmatched. CDR1 DFQATT and CDR2 SNEGSKA come from the germline V gene (reference sequence). The CDR3 runs 18 residues. The CDR3, as DNA: TGCAGTGCTAGCCCTCTAGCGGGAGGGCGTGGGGCCAAAAACATTCAGTACTTC. Amino acid sequence: CSASPLAGGRGAKNIQYF.

The CDR3 DNA sequence: TGTGCCAGCAGCCTATATAGAAGCCACGAGCAGTACTTC. Translation gives CASSLYRSHEQYF. The chain joins TRBV7-2 to TRBJ2-7, with unresolved D. V was shortened by 5 bases and J by 5 bases, with 13 bases between the two germline ends. CDR1 SGHTA and CDR2 FQGNSA come from the germline V gene. The CDR3 loop spans 13 amino acids.

The sample holds a few counts of this clonotype. V gene TRBV7-8 combines with J gene TRBJ2-3; either TRBD1 or TRBD2 may fit D (5 bases each). Per the germline V gene, CDR1 is SGHVS and CDR2 is FQNEAQ. The CDR3 spans 16 residues. V was clipped by 5 bases and J by 4 bases, with 19 bases between them. For the CDR3, the DNA is TGTGCCAGCAGCACCCGGGGCCCCGCCACCCCAGATACGCAGTATTTT. Translated, it gives CASSTRGPATPDTQYF.

This clonotype was recorded a few times. This rearrangement joins TRBV7-8 to TRBJ2-7, with 7 positions matching TRBD1. The ends lost 4 bases at V and 2 bases at J; junction bases unmatched: 5. The CDR3 is made up of 14 amino acids. Per germline, CDR1 SGHVS and CDR2 FQNEAQ. This CDR3 is CASSSGQVPYEQYF. CDR3 nucleotide sequence: TGTGCCAGCAGCTCTGGACAGGTCCCCTACGAGCAGTACTTC.

The genes are TRBV7-2 and TRBJ2-3; 12 positions match TRBD1. The V gene end was trimmed by 6 bases and the J gene end by 7 bases; junction bases not matched to a gene: 8. The V gene's germline CDR1 is SGHTA and CDR2 FQGNSA. This CDR3 is 15 amino acids long. The CDR3 sequence: CASRQGTGGRYTQYF. In nucleotides, the CDR3 is TGTGCCAGCAGGCAAGGGACAGGGGGCCGGTATACGCAGTATTTT.

The rearrangement joins TRBV7-9 to TRBJ2-2; 7 nucleotides agree with TRBD2. The J segment lost 1 base and the V segment lost 5 bases, leaving 10 bases of the junction unmatched. CDR1 is SEHNR and CDR2 is FQNEAQ in the germline V gene (reference sequence). This CDR3 has 17 residues. CDR3 nucleotide sequence: TGTGCCAGCAGCCTCCACCCCGCGGGAGAGAACACCGGGGAGCTGTTTTTT. The encoded protein is CASSLHPAGENTGELFF.

The V and J genes are TRBV24-1 and TRBJ2-2, with D maybe TRBD2 (6 bases). CDR1 and CDR2 (germline): KGHDR, SFDVKD. V lost 7 bases and J 7 bases, leaving 18 bases between the germline ends. CDR3 length: 15 amino acids. CDR3 region: CATSRAGRRGGELFF. CDR3 DNA sequence: TGTGCCACCAGCCGGGCTGGAAGGAGGGGCGGGGAGCTGTTTTTT.

The chain is built from TRBV12-3 or TRBV12-4 and TRBJ2-2; 12 nucleotides line up with TRBD2. The CDR3 has 16 residues. The ends lost 6 bases at V and 5 bases at J; junction bases unmatched: 7. CDR3 residues: CASSEGLAGRTGELFF. Here the CDR3 DNA reads TGTGCCAGCAGCGAAGGACTAGCGGGACGGACCGGGGAGCTGTTTTTT.

This sequence joins TRBV10-2 and TRBJ2-6; D not resolved. Germline loops: CDR1 WSHSY, CDR2 SAAADI. V was clipped by 4 bases and J by 4 bases, with 5 bases between them. The CDR3 loop spans 13 amino acids. CDR3 sequence (DNA): TGCGCCAGCAGTGTGAACGGGGCCAACGTCCTGACTTTC. Translating it yields CASSVNGANVLTF.

This sequence joins TRBV7-2 and TRBJ2-5; tentatively, D is TRBD2 (6 bases). The V end was cut by 4 bases, the J end by 5 bases, with 11 bases between. The CDR3 totals 13 residues. CDR1 SGHTA and CDR2 FQGNSA come from the germline V gene. CDR3 amino acids: CASSWDLGETQYF. As DNA, the CDR3 is TGTGCCAGCAGCTGGGACTTGGGGGAGACCCAGTACTTC. The full variable domain, completed using reference TRBV7-2 and TRBJ2-5, is GAGVSQSPSNKVTEKGKDVELRCDPISGHTALYWYRQSLGQGLEFLIYFQGNSAPDKSGLPSDRFSAERTGGSVSTLTIQRTQQEDSAVYLCASSWDLGETQYFGPGTRLLVL.

This clonotype was detected a few times. This chain connects TRBV20-1 to TRBJ2-3; the D is unclear. This CDR3 spans 14 amino acids. V was pared by 3 bases and J by 5 bases, with 15 bases between. The germline CDR1 and CDR2 sequences are DFQATT and SNEGSKA (reference sequence). CDR3 nucleotides: TGCAGTGCTAGGGGGTTCGAGAGAGGAGATACGCAGTATTTT. Protein: CSARGFERGDTQYF.

V and J are TRBV6-5 and TRBJ2-3; 11 nucleotides agree with TRBD2. From germline, CDR1 is MNHEY and CDR2 SVGAGI. The V gene end was trimmed by 5 bases and the J gene end by 2 bases; junction bases not matched to a gene: 9. The CDR3 has 17 residues. The CDR3 sequence: CASSPRLAGRFTDTQYF. In DNA, the CDR3 is TGTGCCAGCAGTCCAAGACTAGCGGGAAGATTCACAGATACGCAGTATTTT.

The chain recombines TRBV12-3 or TRBV12-4 with TRBJ1-5; 9 bases are shared with TRBD1. Unmatched junction bases numbered 12, after V lost 5 bases and J lost 10 bases. The CDR3 has 15 residues. CDR3 nucleotides: TGTGCCAGCAGTCCTTCTCGGACAGGGGTAGAACCCCAGCATTTT. Residues: CASSPSRTGVEPQHF.

The chain employs TRBV28 and TRBJ2-3, with TRBD1 as a possible D gene (6 bases). Trimming removed 1 base at V and 4 bases at J, with 12 bases between. CDR1 and CDR2 from the germline V gene are MDHEN and SYDVKM. The CDR3 length is 15 residues. The CDR3 region is CASSLSGATADTQYF. The CDR3 nucleotides are TGTGCCAGCAGTTTATCAGGGGCCACCGCAGATACGCAGTATTTT.